Below, 14 T cell receptor beta chains from the same sample are listed, as sequenced in a study of T cell changes during pregnancy in multiple sclerosis. Here immunoSEQ multiplex PCR was the method, and the copy in TCRdb shows in-frame clones only, minus some. Among under 45,000 clones, around 91% were seen once, and the ten largest hold around 0.5%. This specimen was CD4+ T cells from peripheral blood mononuclear cells, taken in the second trimester of pregnancy. The receptor source for this set is a female donor in good health, enrolled as a control in a pregnancy study.

The rearrangement joins TRBV28 to TRBJ2-7; the D gene is possibly TRBD2 (6 bases). The ends were cut back, 10 bases at V and 4 bases at J, with 26 bases in the middle. CDR3 length: 16 amino acids. The germline gives CDR1 MDHEN, CDR2 SYDVKM. The CDR3 loop is CATGRLSPTNTYEQYF. The CDR3 DNA is TGTGCCACAGGGAGGCTCAGCCCTACAAACACTTACGAGCAGTACTTC.

The rearrangement links TRBV2 to TRBJ2-5; 10 bases map to TRBD2. The CDR3 length is 14 residues. From germline, CDR1 is SNHLY and CDR2 FYNNEI. The V and J ends lost 4 bases and 5 bases, in that order; junction bases with no gene match: 4. The DNA of the CDR3 is TGTGCCAGCAGTGCACTAGCGGGGCCTGAGACCCAGTACTTC. This codes for CASSALAGPETQYF. The variable domain in full, with the rest retrieved from reference TRBV2 and TRBJ2-5, is EPEVTQTPSHQVTQMGQEVILRCVPISNHLYFYWYRQILGQKVEFLVSFYNNEISEKSEIFDDQFSVERPDGSNFTLKIRSTKLEDSAMYFCASSALAGPETQYFGPGTRLLVL.

V is TRBV15 and J is TRBJ2-4; tentative D call: TRBD2 (5 bases). V was trimmed by 2 bases and J by 8 bases, leaving 13 bases between them. The length of the CDR3 is 14 residues. Germline CDR1 LNHNV, CDR2 YYDKDF (reference sequence). As DNA, the CDR3 is TGTGCCACCAGCAGACCGGGAACCATTGACATTCAGTACTTC. Translation: CATSRPGTIDIQYF. The whole variable domain, filled in from reference TRBV15 and TRBJ2-4, reads DAMVIQNPRYQVTQFGKPVTLSCSQTLNHNVMYWYQQKSSQAPKLLFHYYDKDFNNEADTPDNFQSRRPNTSFCFLDIRSPGLGDTAMYLCATSRPGTIDIQYFGAGTRLSVL.

The CDR3 region is CASSPGTRGGDTQYF. For the CDR3, the DNA is TGTGCCAGCAGCCCCGGCACAAGAGGAGGAGATACGCAGTATTTT. This chain uses TRBV9 with TRBJ2-3, with a possible D match to TRBD2 (5 bases). The length of the CDR3 is 15 residues. Germline assignment: CDR1 SGDLS and CDR2 YYNGEE. The V end was cut by 4 bases, the J end by 5 bases, with 17 bases between. The entire variable domain, with the rest obtained from reference TRBV9 and TRBJ2-3, is as follows: DSGVTQTPKHLITATGQRVTLRCSPRSGDLSVYWYQQSLDQGLQFLIQYYNGEERAKGNILERFSAQQFPDLHSELNLSSLELGDSALYFCASSPGTRGGDTQYFGPGTRLTVL.

This clone was seen a single time. This sequence joins TRBV5-1 and TRBJ2-3; D is perhaps TRBD2 (6 bases). CDR3 length: 14 amino acids. Germline V gives CDR1 SGHRS, CDR2 YFSETQ. Deletions cut 0 bases from V and 4 bases from J, with 9 bases between. Here the CDR3 reads CASSLELAADTQYF. CDR3 DNA: TGCGCCAGCAGCTTGGAACTAGCAGCAGATACGCAGTATTTT.

The V gene is TRBV5-4, the J gene TRBJ2-1; 7 bases fit TRBD2. CDR1 is SGHNT and CDR2 is YYREEE in the germline V gene (reference sequence). The CDR3 runs 17 residues. J gave up 4 bases and V 0 bases, and 10 bases lay outside the gene matches. CDR3 residues: CASSLDGGSLRYNEQFF. The CDR3 coding sequence is TGTGCCAGCAGCTTGGATGGCGGGAGCCTTAGGTACAATGAGCAGTTCTTC.

V usage is TRBV7-2 and J usage is TRBJ2-3; 8 bases are shared with TRBD2. The CDR3 has 16 amino acids. Germline assignment: CDR1 SGHTA and CDR2 FQGNSA. The junction had 9 bases not matched to a gene; V was cut back by 3 bases and J by 4 bases. The CDR3 DNA reads TGTGCCAGCAGCTTGGCGGGAGGCGGGAGGCCAGATACGCAGTATTTT. Translating it yields CASSLAGGGRPDTQYF.

The chain uses TRBV5-1 and TRBJ2-1; TRBD2 aligns across 13 bases. The CDR3 spans 16 residues. Germline CDR1 reads SGHRS; CDR2 reads YFSETQ. V was pared by 0 bases and J by 4 bases, with 1 base of the junction left unmatched. The CDR3 protein is CASSLALAGGYNEQFF. The CDR3, as DNA: TGCGCCAGCAGCTTGGCACTAGCGGGGGGGTACAATGAGCAGTTCTTC.

V gene TRBV11-2 combines with J gene TRBJ1-2; 8 bases line up with TRBD1. The CDR3 consists of 14 residues. J was trimmed by 8 bases and V by 2 bases; bases with no gene match: 7. Per the germline V gene, CDR1 is SGHAT and CDR2 is FQNNGV. Here the CDR3 DNA reads TGTGCCAGCAGCTTACACCAGGGGGCGAACGGCTACACCTTC. Amino acids: CASSLHQGANGYTF.

The J gene is TRBJ1-2, the V gene TRBV4-1; 7 positions agree with TRBD1. CDR1 and CDR2 from the germline V gene are MGHRA and YSYEKL. The V and J ends lost 6 bases and 9 bases, in that order; junction bases with no gene match: 7. The CDR3 runs 12 residues. As DNA, the CDR3 is TGCGCCAGCAGGGCAGGGGGTATGAGCTACACCTTC. Its translation: CASRAGGMSYTF.

This clone was picked up one time. The chain recombines TRBV9 with TRBJ2-2, with unresolved D. V lost 2 bases and J 1 base, leaving 6 bases between the germline ends. The CDR3 extends over 14 amino acids. Germline V CDR1 and CDR2: SGDLS, YYNGEE. CDR3 nucleotides: TGTGCCAGCAGCGTTAAATGGAACACCGGGGAGCTGTTTTTT. Its translation: CASSVKWNTGELFF.

V and J are TRBV7-6 and TRBJ2-3; 8 nucleotides agree with TRBD1. The V gene end was trimmed by 0 bases and the J gene end by 1 base; junction bases not matched to a gene: 3. The CDR3 sequence is 16 residues long. Per the germline V gene, CDR1 is SGHVS and CDR2 is FNYEAQ. The CDR3 sequence: CASSLAGQGGTDTQYF. CDR3 DNA sequence: TGTGCCAGCAGCTTAGCTGGACAGGGTGGCACAGATACGCAGTATTTT.

This rearrangement joins TRBV19 to TRBJ1-6, with a tentative D call TRBD1 (5 bases). This CDR3 region has 16 residues. Germline lookup yields CDR1 LNHDA and CDR2 SQIVND (reference sequence). V dropped 5 bases and J dropped 13 bases, with 24 bases sitting between them. CDR3 coding DNA: TGTGCCAGTAGTCCAAAAGGGCGGCAGGGTCCGATTCCCCTCCACTTT. Its protein is CASSPKGRQGPIPLHF.

The genes are TRBV7-2 and TRBJ2-1, with TRBD2 matching over 10 bases. Trimming cost V 4 bases and J 6 bases; bases outside gene matches: 6. Germline V gives CDR1 SGHTA, CDR2 FQGNSA. This CDR3 is 15 amino acids long. This CDR3 is CASSSSSGSFNEQFF. The CDR3 DNA sequence: TGTGCCAGCAGCTCTTCTAGCGGGAGTTTCAATGAGCAGTTCTTC.